These T cell receptor beta chains were read from a single sample in a study of cytomegalovirus exposure and HLA in healthy donors. Profiled with immunoSEQ multiplex PCR; TCRdb holds only in-frame clones, not every one. This repertoire includes about 200,000 clones. The specimen was PBMCs. Source of these receptors: a woman aged 25 to 39 in good health and CMV-seropositive. CDR3s include the opening cysteine and the closing phenylalanine or tryptophan. D genes are given only for firm matches.

J,D,V,DNA,CDR3
TRBJ2-2,.,TRBV29-1,TGCAGCGCCCAACGGGCCGGGGAGCTGTTTTTT,CSAQRAGELFF
TRBJ2-5,TRBD2,TRBV5-1,TGCGCCAGCAGCTCTAAAAGGGGGACTAGCGGTCAAGAGACCCAGTACTTC,CASSSKRGTSGQETQYF
TRBJ2-7,TRBD1,TRBV28,TGTGCCAGCAGTTTAATATCGGGACAGGGCCCCTACGAGCAGTACTTC,CASSLISGQGPYEQYF
TRBJ1-5,TRBD1,TRBV5-6,TGTGCCAGCAGCTTCGGGACAGGGCTTCAGGGATATCAGCCCCAGCATTTT,CASSFGTGLQGYQPQHF
TRBJ2-7,.,TRBV6-1,TGTGCCAGCAACCAGGACAGTAGTTACGAGCAGTACTTC,CASNQDSSYEQYF
TRBJ2-1,.,TRBV4-3,TGCGCCAGCAGCCAAGATACATTTCTGGGCCAGTTCTTC,CASSQDTFLGQFF
TRBJ2-1,TRBD1,TRBV29-1,TGCAGCGTTGACGGTGGATGGCAGGGGGCGAGCAATGAGCAGTTCTTC,CSVDGGWQGASNEQFF
TRBJ2-1,TRBD2,TRBV5-1,TGCGCCAGCAGCTTGACTAGCGGCTCCTACAATGAGCAGTTCTTC,CASSLTSGSYNEQFF
TRBJ2-2,.,TRBV15,TGTGCCACGAGGGACATTAACACCGGGGAGCTGTTTTTT,CATRDINTGELFF
TRBJ2-7,.,TRBV28,TGTGCCAGCAGTTCGGCCGGGGTGGGCGAGCAGTACTTC,CASSSAGVGEQYF
TRBJ2-3,.,TRBV28,TGTGCCAGCAGTCGTGGACAGATCACAGATACGCAGTATTTT,CASSRGQITDTQYF
TRBJ1-1,TRBD1,TRBV5-4,TGTGCCAGCAGCTACGGGACAGCCGGAGCTTTCTTT,CASSYGTAGAFF
TRBJ1-5,TRBD1,TRBV29-1,TGCAGCGTTGAAACAGGGGAAAATCAGCCCCAGCATTTT,CSVETGENQPQHF
TRBJ1-4,TRBD1,TRBV28,TGTGCCAGCAGTGTAGGACAGGGAAAACTGTTTTTT,CASSVGQGKLFF
TRBJ1-4,.,TRBV4-1,TGCGCCAGCAGCCAAGGGGGCCTAAATGAAAAACTGTTTTTT,CASSQGGLNEKLFF
TRBJ1-3,.,TRBV6-6,TGTGCCAGCAGTTCCCCGGGCGGGGCTGGAAACACCATATATTTT,CASSSPGGAGNTIYF
TRBJ2-7,TRBD1,TRBV6-5,TGTGCCAGCAGCTTCCGGGACAGGGCGTACGAGCAGTACTTC,CASSFRDRAYEQYF
TRBJ1-6,.,TRBV30,TGTGCCTGGAGTTTGGGCGCCCCGGGGGATTCACCCCTCCACTTT,CAWSLGAPGDSPLHF
TRBJ1-1,TRBD1,TRBV30,TGTGCCTGGAGCCTCAAGGACAGGGGCTCGGCTTTCTTT,CAWSLKDRGSAFF
TRBJ1-3,.,TRBV6-5,TGTGCCAGCAGTTACTCAGGGGTCCTCGGAAACACCATATATTTT,CASSYSGVLGNTIYF
TRBJ1-1,.,TRBV29-1,TGCAGCGTTGAGGAGGTAAAGGTCGAAGCTTTCTTT,CSVEEVKVEAFF
TRBJ1-1,.,TRBV6-5,TGTGCCAGCAGTTGTTCCCCTCAATTCAGGGCTGAAGCTTTCTTT,CASSCSPQFRAEAFF
TRBJ2-3,.,TRBV9,TGTGCCAGCAGCACTGGACGGGAACATAACACAGATACGCAGTATTTT,CASSTGREHNTDTQYF
TRBJ1-2,.,TRBV19,TGTGCCTGCCCCGAGGATCACTATGGCTACACCTTC,CACPEDHYGYTF
TRBJ2-1,TRBD2,TRBV10-3,TGTGCCATCAGGACTAGCGGGGGGATGGAAGCCTACAATGAGCAGTTCTTC,CAIRTSGGMEAYNEQFF
TRBJ1-1,.,TRBV11-3,TGTGCCAGCAGCGCGGGACCGAACACTGAAGCTTTCTTT,CASSAGPNTEAFF
TRBJ2-7,TRBD2,TRBV6-1,TGTGCCAGCAGTCGACTAGCGACCTCCTACGAGCAGTACTTC,CASSRLATSYEQYF
TRBJ1-1,.,TRBV11-1,TGTGCCAGCAGCTTAGGGCCGAACACTGAAGCTTTCTTT,CASSLGPNTEAFF
TRBJ1-1,.,TRBV10-1,TGCGCCAGCAGTGAGGAGACATCCCCGTACACTGAAGCTTTCTTT,CASSEETSPYTEAFF
TRBJ1-6,.,TRBV7-6,TGTGCCAGCAGCCCATTTCCTAGTAATTCACCCCTCCACTTT,CASSPFPSNSPLHF
TRBJ1-2,.,TRBV4-2,TGTGCCAGCAGCCAAGACGGGGATGGCTACACCTTC,CASSQDGDGYTF
TRBJ1-2,TRBD1,TRBV7-2,TGTGCCAGCAGCCCGTTACCGGGACAGGGGATCGCGGACTATGGCTACACCTTC,CASSPLPGQGIADYGYTF
TRBJ2-5,.,TRBV5-1,TGCGCCAGCAGCTTGAATTCGGGGGGCTTGGAGACCCAGTACTTC,CASSLNSGGLETQYF
TRBJ2-7,TRBD1,TRBV2,TGTGCCAGCAGAGACAGGACAGGGATAGTCCACGAGCAGTACTTC,CASRDRTGIVHEQYF
TRBJ1-2,.,TRBV28,TGTGCCAGCATGCAGGGGTATTTTGGCTACACCTTC,CASMQGYFGYTF
TRBJ2-3,TRBD2,TRBV5-4,TGTGCCAGCAGCCCGGGAGGGCGTACAGATACGCAGTATTTT,CASSPGGRTDTQYF
TRBJ2-1,TRBD2,TRBV18,TGTGCCAGCTCACCAAGGGCTAGCGGGGGGGCTCCCAATGAGCAGTTCTTC,CASSPRASGGAPNEQFF
TRBJ2-7,TRBD1,TRBV4-3,TGCGCCAGCAGCCAAGATAGGGGGCTGTACGAGCAGTACTTC,CASSQDRGLYEQYF
TRBJ2-3,TRBD2,TRBV10-3,TGTGCCATCAGTGGCCGGGAGGGAAGGAGCACAGATACGCAGTATTTT,CAISGREGRSTDTQYF
TRBJ2-7,.,TRBV10-3,TGTGCCATCAGTGAGTCAGGACTTAGCTCCTACGAGCAGTACTTC,CAISESGLSSYEQYF
TRBJ1-5,.,TRBV11-2,TGTGCCAGCAGCTTGACTGGCAATCAGCCCCAGCATTTT,CASSLTGNQPQHF
TRBJ2-7,TRBD1,TRBV6-5,TGTGCCAGCAGGAGGGGGACAGGAACCTACGAGCAGTACTTC,CASRRGTGTYEQYF